Below are 27 T cell receptor beta chains sequenced from a single sample in a study of T cell repertoires in cytomegalovirus infection. TCRdb reanalysed the reads using MiXCR and keeps one entry per CDR3 protein. This sample yields about 740,000 distinct CDR3 sequences, of which around a third are seen a single time; 15% to 20% belongs to the top ten. Their antigens are not known. The source was cultured PBMCs, collected from culture after CMV antigen stimulation. These receptors were taken from a human donor in good health (CMV status not recorded). Some clones in this sample may be carry-over from other donors' samples.

CDR3 in amino acids: CASSERGASTGELFF. CDR3 nucleotide sequence: TGTGCCAGCAGCGAAAGGGGGGCTTCCACCGGGGAGCTGTTTTTT. The V call is TRBV6-1, the J call TRBJ2-2; either TRBD1 or TRBD2 may fit D (6 bases each). The CDR3 loop spans 15 amino acids. The germline CDR1 and CDR2 sequences are MNHNS and SASEGT. With 6 bases removed from V and 4 bases from J, the gap between germline ends came to 15 bases.

In this sample, this clonotype turned up a few times. The rearrangement joins TRBV11-2 to TRBJ1-2; tentative D call: TRBD1 (6 bases). V gave up 0 bases and J gave up 2 bases, with 10 bases separating them. This CDR3 contains 15 residues. Germline V gene sequence: CDR1 SGHAT, CDR2 FQNNGV. The CDR3 DNA follows: TGTGCCAGCAGCTTAGATCTCGGGACAAACTATGGCTACACCTTC. Its translation: CASSLDLGTNYGYTF. Filled out from reference TRBV11-2 and TRBJ1-2, the complete variable domain reads EAGVAQSPRYKIIEKRQSVAFWCNPISGHATLYWYQQILGQGPKLLIQFQNNGVVDDSQLPKDRFSAERLKGVDSTLKIQPAKLEDSAVYLCASSLDLGTNYGYTFGSGTRLTVV.

This clonotype has more than one count but fewer than ten. CDR3 protein: CASSLEQGYGELFF. The CDR3 DNA reads as TGTGCCAGCAGCTTAGAACAGGGGTACGGGGAGCTGTTTTTT. The chain has TRBV7-2 and TRBJ2-2; 7 nucleotides agree with TRBD1. Looked up from germline, CDR1 is SGHTA and CDR2 is FQGNSA. There are 14 residues in the CDR3. The junction had 3 bases not matched to a gene; V was cut back by 1 base and J by 7 bases.

This clonotype was seen once. This chain uses TRBV7-2 with TRBJ2-5; D might be TRBD2 (5 bases). From germline, CDR1 is SGHTA and CDR2 FQGNSA. Trimming stripped 4 bases from V and 5 bases from J, with 11 bases between. The CDR3 runs 13 residues. CDR3 in DNA: TGTGCCAGCAGCTATCTAGCTCTGGAGACCCAGTACTTC. Its protein product is CASSYLALETQYF.

In its sample, this clonotype was seen a few times. This chain links TRBV4-3 with TRBJ1-3; D gene ambiguous. This CDR3 has 16 amino acids. The germline V gene has CDR1 LGHNA and CDR2 YSLEER. Trimming shortened V by 0 bases and J by 0 bases, and 9 bases separated the two germline ends. CDR3 DNA: TGCGCCAGCAGCCAAGATCGTCAGAGCTCTGGAAACACCATATATTTT. Translating gives CASSQDRQSSGNTIYF.

As concerns this clonotype: The CDR3 does not close with the conserved phenylalanine or tryptophan, likely indicating a read error. This sequence joins TRBV5-6 and TRBJ1-6; 8 bases align to TRBD1. V lost 4 bases and J lost 10; bases outside the gene matches: 13. The CDR3 spans 16 residues. Germline CDR1 and CDR2: SGHDT and YYEEEE. The CDR3 DNA is TGTGCCAGCAGCCGAGACAGGGGTAGGGGGGGCTCACCCCTCCACGTT. Encoded protein: CASSRDRGRGGSPLHV.

This clonotype was counted a few times. The chain combines TRBV2 with TRBJ2-5; 8 bases are shared with TRBD2. CDR3 size: 14 residues. The V segment lost 6 bases and the J segment 7 bases; nucleotides outside the gene matches: 10. Germline values: CDR1 SNHLY, CDR2 FYNNEI. In DNA form, the CDR3 reads TGTGCCAGCAGACTAGCGGCTAGCTCAAGGACCCAGTACTTC. Translating it yields CASRLAASSRTQYF.

The chain carries TRBV7-9 and TRBJ2-7, with a possible D match to TRBD1 (6 bases). The germline V and J ends were trimmed by 5 bases and 5 bases, with 13 bases remaining between them. CDR3 length equals 13 residues. The V gene's germline CDR1 is SEHNR and CDR2 FQNEAQ (reference sequence). CDR3 in amino acids: CASSRVGANEQYF. The CDR3 nucleotides are TGTGCCAGCAGCCGGGTGGGGGCGAACGAGCAGTACTTC.

V and J are TRBV12-3 or TRBV12-4 and TRBJ1-1; D gene ambiguous. V was clipped by 4 bases and J by 6 bases, with 12 bases between them. CDR3 length: 13 residues. CDR3 sequence: CASSYGLEAEAFF. Here the CDR3 DNA reads TGTGCCAGCAGTTATGGCCTGGAGGCTGAAGCTTTCTTT.

This clonotype appeared many times. The V gene is TRBV7-2, the J gene TRBJ1-1; D possibly corresponds to TRBD1 (5 bases). Between the trimmed V and J ends, which lost 2 bases and 8 bases, there was a span of 12 bases. Looked up from germline, CDR1 is SGHTA and CDR2 is FQGNSA. The CDR3 is 13 residues long. The CDR3 bases are TGTGCCAGCAGCTTAAGGCAGGGAGGGGAAGCTTTCTTT. Translation gives CASSLRQGGEAFF.

This clonotype has a handful of counts. This chain joins TRBV20-1 and TRBJ2-7, with D tentatively TRBD2 (5 bases). V was clipped by 1 base and J by 7 bases, with 11 bases between them. The length of the CDR3 is 12 residues. Germline V lookup: CDR1 DFQATT, CDR2 SNEGSKA (reference sequence). Here the CDR3 DNA reads TGCAGTGCTAGAGGGGCCGGCGGGGAGCAGTACTTC. It specifies CSARGAGGEQYF.

This clonotype was seen more than once but under ten times. The rearrangement uses TRBV19 and TRBJ1-2, with a tentative D call TRBD1 (5 bases). V was shortened by 7 bases and J by 6 bases, with 21 bases between the two germline ends. The CDR3 loop spans 15 amino acids. Germline V gene sequence: CDR1 LNHDA, CDR2 SQIVND (reference sequence). The CDR3 region is CASNLGGPRGDGYTF. In DNA, the CDR3 is TGTGCCAGTAACCTCGGAGGACCTCGAGGGGATGGCTACACCTTC.

V gene TRBV19 combines with J gene TRBJ1-5; no clear D. The CDR3 totals 13 residues. Germline lookup yields CDR1 LNHDA and CDR2 SQIVND (reference sequence). V was trimmed by 5 bases and J by 4 bases, leaving 9 bases between them. The CDR3 protein is CASSPSRNQPQHF. The CDR3 DNA follows: TGTGCCAGTAGTCCGTCAAGGAATCAGCCCCAGCATTTT.

In its sample, this clonotype was seen a few times. J is TRBJ1-5 and V is TRBV10-3, with D hard to call. Deletions cut 4 bases from V and 6 bases from J, with 10 bases between. Per germline, CDR1 ENHRY and CDR2 SYGVKD. The CDR3 covers 13 residues. CDR3 in DNA: TGTGCCATCAGTGTACAAATGGGTCAGCCCCAGCATTTT. The encoded protein is CAISVQMGQPQHF.

The rearrangement links TRBV20-1 to TRBJ2-1; the match to TRBD1 covers 11 bases. V shed 4 bases and J 1 base; nucleotides not matched to a gene: 3. CDR3 length: 15 residues. CDR1 is DFQATT, CDR2 SNEGSKA, per germline (reference sequence). The CDR3 reads CSATGTGGSYNEQFF. The CDR3 DNA is TGCAGTGCTACCGGGACAGGGGGTTCCTACAATGAGCAGTTCTTC.

V usage is TRBV12-3 or TRBV12-4 and J usage is TRBJ1-5; 8 bases map to TRBD1. CDR3 size: 16 residues. Losses at the gene ends were 4 bases for V and 6 bases for J; bases not matched to a gene: 11. CDR3 loop: CASSSLTGAGVQPQHF. The CDR3 region has the DNA TGTGCCAGCAGTTCATTGACAGGGGCAGGGGTTCAGCCCCAGCATTTT.

The V call is TRBV5-5, the J call TRBJ1-5; D not certain. Germline CDR1 is SGHKS and CDR2 is YYEKEE (reference sequence). The CDR3 consists of 16 residues. Trimming removed 1 base at V and 0 bases at J, with 11 bases between. CDR3 DNA: TGTGCCAGCAGCTTGTACGGCGAAAATAGCAATCAGCCCCAGCATTTT. Its translation is CASSLYGENSNQPQHF.

Notes on this clonotype: A junction end diverges from the germline sequence, so it may reflect a read error. V usage is TRBV2 and J usage is TRBJ2-1; tentatively, D is TRBD1 (6 bases). CDR1 is SNHLY, CDR2 FYNNEI, per germline. This CDR3 contains 13 residues. CDR3 in amino acids: CASSEMRGSPRVF. DNA of the CDR3: TGTGCCAGCAGTGAAATGAGGGGGTCCCCCAGGGTCTTC.

This sequence joins TRBV11-3 and TRBJ2-7, with D possibly TRBD1 on 6 matching bases. V lost 5 bases to trimming and J lost 6 bases, with 17 bases between them. This CDR3 has 14 residues. The germline V gene encodes CDR1 SGHNT and CDR2 YENEEA. The CDR3 bases are TGTGCCAGCAGCCCTTACAGGGATTCGGTCGAGCAGTACTTC. Translating gives CASSPYRDSVEQYF.

This clonotype has a count of ten or more. V gene TRBV7-2 combines with J gene TRBJ2-1, with TRBD2 matching over 9 bases. CDR1 SGHTA and CDR2 FQGNSA come from the germline V gene. There are 16 residues in the CDR3. With V trimmed by 5 bases and J by 2 bases, 7 bases remained unmatched. CDR3 region: CASSLRRLAAYNEQFF. The CDR3 region has the DNA TGTGCCAGCAGCCTACGAAGACTAGCGGCCTACAATGAGCAGTTCTTC.

The chain uses TRBV12-3 or TRBV12-4 and TRBJ1-5; possible D gene TRBD1, 5 bases. This CDR3 contains 13 residues. Trimming shortened V by 6 bases and J by 8 bases, and 14 bases separated the two germline ends. The CDR3 DNA is TGTGCCAGCAGCCTCGCAGGGCCGGAGCCCCAGCATTTT. Its protein product is CASSLAGPEPQHF.

The chain combines TRBV4-3 with TRBJ1-5; perhaps TRBD1 as D (6 bases). CDR1 is LGHNA, CDR2 YSLEER, per germline. The CDR3 contains 15 residues. The germline V and J ends were trimmed by 2 bases and 6 bases, with 14 bases remaining between them. CDR3 nucleotide sequence: TGCGCCAGCAGCCAAATGAGGGGGATCGGTCAGCCCCAGCATTTT. It encodes CASSQMRGIGQPQHF.

V and J are TRBV20-1 and TRBJ1-2; a possible D gene is TRBD1 (5 bases). Germline V CDR1 and CDR2: DFQATT, SNEGSKA (reference sequence). V gave up 8 bases and J gave up 4 bases, with 23 bases separating them. The CDR3 runs to 15 residues. The DNA of the CDR3 is TGCAGTTCTGGCGGGGCACCCGGGCGTGGCTATGGCTACACCTTC. Protein sequence: CSSGGAPGRGYGYTF.

A few counts support this clonotype. The chain links TRBV11-2 to TRBJ2-1, with 7 bases fitting TRBD1. From germline, CDR1 is SGHAT and CDR2 FQNNGV. The CDR3 has 17 residues. Losses at the gene ends were 5 bases for V and 0 bases for J; bases not matched to a gene: 10. The CDR3 DNA reads TGTGCCAGCAGCGCCCACTCCGGGACAGACTCCTACAATGAGCAGTTCTTC. Its protein is CASSAHSGTDSYNEQFF.

This clonotype was detected a few times. V is TRBV7-2 and J is TRBJ2-7, with unresolved D. The CDR3 sequence is 13 residues long. Germline V gene sequence: CDR1 SGHTA, CDR2 FQGNSA. Trimming left V 4 bases short and J 6 bases short, with 13 bases between. This CDR3 is CASSSRTPLEQYF. CDR3 sequence (DNA): TGTGCCAGCAGCTCCAGGACCCCCCTCGAGCAGTACTTC.

The V and J genes are TRBV12-3 or TRBV12-4 and TRBJ2-3; D call uncertain. The CDR3 spans 12 residues. Trimming shortened V by 6 bases and J by 4 bases, and 8 bases separated the two germline ends. The CDR3 reads CASSSLADTQYF. The CDR3 region has the DNA TGTGCCAGCAGCTCGCTAGCAGATACGCAGTATTTT.

This rearrangement joins TRBV7-9 to TRBJ2-7; 8 bases fit TRBD1. CDR1 SEHNR and CDR2 FQNEAQ come from the germline V gene (reference sequence). The ends lost 7 bases at V and 3 bases at J; junction bases unmatched: 8. The CDR3 covers 14 residues. As DNA, the CDR3 is TGTGCCAGCACTGTCGGACAGGGCAACTACGAGCAGTACTTC. This sequence encodes CASTVGQGNYEQYF.